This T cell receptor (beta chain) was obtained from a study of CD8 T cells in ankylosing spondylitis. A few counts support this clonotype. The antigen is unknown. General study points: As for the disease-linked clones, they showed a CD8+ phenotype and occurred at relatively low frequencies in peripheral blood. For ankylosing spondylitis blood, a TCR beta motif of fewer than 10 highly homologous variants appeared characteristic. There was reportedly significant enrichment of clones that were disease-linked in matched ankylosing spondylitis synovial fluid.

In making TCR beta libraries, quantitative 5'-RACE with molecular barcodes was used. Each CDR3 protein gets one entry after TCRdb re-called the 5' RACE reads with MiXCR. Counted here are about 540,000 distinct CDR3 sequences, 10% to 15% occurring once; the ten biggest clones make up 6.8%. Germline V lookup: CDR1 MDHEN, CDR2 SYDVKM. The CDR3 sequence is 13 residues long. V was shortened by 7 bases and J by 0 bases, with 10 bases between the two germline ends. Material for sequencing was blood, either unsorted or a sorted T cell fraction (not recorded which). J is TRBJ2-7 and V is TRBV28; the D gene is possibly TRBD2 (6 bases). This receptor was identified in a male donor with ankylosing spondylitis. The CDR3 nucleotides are TGTGCCAGCATCCGGGGGAGCTCCTACGAGCAGTACTTC. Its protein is CASIRGSSYEQYF.